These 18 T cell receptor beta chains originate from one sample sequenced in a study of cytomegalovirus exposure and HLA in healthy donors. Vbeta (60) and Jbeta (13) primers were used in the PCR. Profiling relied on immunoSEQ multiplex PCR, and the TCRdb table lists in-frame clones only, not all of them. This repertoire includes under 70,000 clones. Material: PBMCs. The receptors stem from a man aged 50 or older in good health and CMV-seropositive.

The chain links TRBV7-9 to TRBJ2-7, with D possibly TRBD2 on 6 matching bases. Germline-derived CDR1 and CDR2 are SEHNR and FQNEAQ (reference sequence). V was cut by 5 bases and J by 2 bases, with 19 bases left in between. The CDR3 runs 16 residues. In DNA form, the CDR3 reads TGTGCCAGCAGCACGCCCCCCGGCGGGAAACCCTACGAGCAGTACTTC. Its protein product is CASSTPPGGKPYEQYF.

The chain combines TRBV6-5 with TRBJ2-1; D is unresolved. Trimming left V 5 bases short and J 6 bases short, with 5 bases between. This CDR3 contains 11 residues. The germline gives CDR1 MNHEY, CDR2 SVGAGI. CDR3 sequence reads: CASSQLNEQFF. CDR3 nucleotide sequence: TGTGCCAGCAGTCAACTCAATGAGCAGTTCTTC.

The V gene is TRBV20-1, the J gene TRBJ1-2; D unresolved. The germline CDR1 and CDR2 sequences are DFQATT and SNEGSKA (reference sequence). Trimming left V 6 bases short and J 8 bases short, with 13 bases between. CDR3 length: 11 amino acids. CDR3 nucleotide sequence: TGCAGTGCCGGCCAACCGGGAGGCTACACCTTC. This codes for CSAGQPGGYTF.

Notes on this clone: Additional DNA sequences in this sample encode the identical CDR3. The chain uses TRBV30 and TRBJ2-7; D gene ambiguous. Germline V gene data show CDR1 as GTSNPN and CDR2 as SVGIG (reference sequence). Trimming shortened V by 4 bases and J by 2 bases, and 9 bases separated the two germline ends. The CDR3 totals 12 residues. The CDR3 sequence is CAWILGPYEQYF. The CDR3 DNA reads TGTGCCTGGATCCTAGGTCCCTACGAGCAGTACTTC.

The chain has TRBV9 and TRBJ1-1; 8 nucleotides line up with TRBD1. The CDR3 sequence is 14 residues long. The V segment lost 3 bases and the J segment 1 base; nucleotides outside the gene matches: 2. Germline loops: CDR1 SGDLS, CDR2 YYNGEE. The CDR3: CASSATGANTEAFF. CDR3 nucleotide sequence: TGTGCCAGCAGCGCGACAGGGGCGAACACTGAAGCTTTCTTT.

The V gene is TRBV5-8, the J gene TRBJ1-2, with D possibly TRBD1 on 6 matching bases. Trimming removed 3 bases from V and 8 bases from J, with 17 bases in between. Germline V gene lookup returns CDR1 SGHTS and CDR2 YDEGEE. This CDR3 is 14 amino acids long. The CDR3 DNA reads TGTGCCAGCAGCTCCTTCAGGGGAAAAGTCGGCTACACCTTC. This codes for CASSSFRGKVGYTF.

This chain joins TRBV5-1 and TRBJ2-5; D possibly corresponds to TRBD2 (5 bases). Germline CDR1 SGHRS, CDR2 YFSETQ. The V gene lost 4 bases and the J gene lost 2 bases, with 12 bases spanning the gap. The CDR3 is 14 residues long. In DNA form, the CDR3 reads TGCGCCAGCAGCCCCGGTGAGGGACAAGAGACCCAGTACTTC. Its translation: CASSPGEGQETQYF.

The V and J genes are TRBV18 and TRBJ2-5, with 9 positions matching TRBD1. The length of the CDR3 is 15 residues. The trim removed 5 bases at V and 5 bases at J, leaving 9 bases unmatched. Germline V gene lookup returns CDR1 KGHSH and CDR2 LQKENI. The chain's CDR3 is CASSRGTGTSETQYF. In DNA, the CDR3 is TGTGCCAGCTCAAGGGGGACAGGGACATCGGAGACCCAGTACTTC.

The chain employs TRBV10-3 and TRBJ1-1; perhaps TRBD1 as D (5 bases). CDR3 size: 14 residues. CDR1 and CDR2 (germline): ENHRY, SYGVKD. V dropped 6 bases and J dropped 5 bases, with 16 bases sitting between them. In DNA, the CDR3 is TGTGCCATCAGCCTCCTAGGCGGGGGGACTGAAGCTTTCTTT. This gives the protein CAISLLGGGTEAFF.

The CDR3 loop is CSIRLPGDEKLFF. The CDR3 nucleotides are TGCAGCATAAGACTCCCGGGGGATGAAAAACTGTTTTTT. V gene TRBV29-1 combines with J gene TRBJ1-4; TRBD1 might be the D (5 bases). The CDR3 consists of 13 residues. V lost 8 bases and J 6 bases, leaving 16 bases between the germline ends. The germline V gene has CDR1 SQVTM and CDR2 ANQGSEA.

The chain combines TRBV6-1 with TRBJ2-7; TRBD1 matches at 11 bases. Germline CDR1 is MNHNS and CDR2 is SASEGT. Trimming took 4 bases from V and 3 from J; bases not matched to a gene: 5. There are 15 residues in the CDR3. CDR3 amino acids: CASSVRTGGIYEQYF. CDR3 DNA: TGTGCCAGCAGTGTTAGGACAGGGGGCATCTACGAGCAGTACTTC.

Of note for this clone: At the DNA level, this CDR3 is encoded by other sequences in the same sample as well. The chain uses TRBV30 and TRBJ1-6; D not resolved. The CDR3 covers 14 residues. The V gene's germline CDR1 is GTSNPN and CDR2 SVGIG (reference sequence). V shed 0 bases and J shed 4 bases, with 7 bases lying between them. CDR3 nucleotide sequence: TGTGCCTGGAGTGTACGAGAGTATAATTCACCCCTCCACTTT. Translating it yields CAWSVREYNSPLHF.

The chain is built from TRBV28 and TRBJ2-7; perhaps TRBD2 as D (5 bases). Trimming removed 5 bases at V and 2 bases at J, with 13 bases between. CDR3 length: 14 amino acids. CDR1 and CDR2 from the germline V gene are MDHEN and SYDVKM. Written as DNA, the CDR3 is TGTGCCAGCAGTGGGCGGACTCACGCCTACGAGCAGTACTTC. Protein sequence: CASSGRTHAYEQYF.

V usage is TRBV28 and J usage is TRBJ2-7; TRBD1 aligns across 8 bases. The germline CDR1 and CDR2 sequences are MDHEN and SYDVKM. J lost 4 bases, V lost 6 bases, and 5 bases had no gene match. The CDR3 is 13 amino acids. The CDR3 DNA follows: TGTGCCAGCAGAACAGGGGGTAATTACGAGCAGTACTTC. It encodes CASRTGGNYEQYF.

The CDR3, as DNA: TGTGCCAGTAGAGCGGGAGGGCCAGTCGAGACCCAGTACTTC. Translation gives CASRAGGPVETQYF. The chain carries TRBV6-6 and TRBJ2-5; 10 bases agree with TRBD2. This CDR3 contains 14 residues. CDR1 is MNHNY, CDR2 SVGAGI, per germline (reference sequence). The V and J ends lost 9 bases and 5 bases, in that order; junction bases with no gene match: 9.

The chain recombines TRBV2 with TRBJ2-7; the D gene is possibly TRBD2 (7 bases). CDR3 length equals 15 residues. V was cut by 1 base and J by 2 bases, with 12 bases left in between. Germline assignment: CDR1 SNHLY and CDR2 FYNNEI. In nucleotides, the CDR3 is TGTGCCAGCAGTGAAGGGGGGGGCTCCCCCTACGAGCAGTACTTC. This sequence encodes CASSEGGGSPYEQYF.

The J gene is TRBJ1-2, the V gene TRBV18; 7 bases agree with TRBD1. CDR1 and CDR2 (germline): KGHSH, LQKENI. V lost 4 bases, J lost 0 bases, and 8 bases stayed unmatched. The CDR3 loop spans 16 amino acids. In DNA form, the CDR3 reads TGTGCCAGCTCACAAAGTACAGGGGTTGCTAACTATGGCTACACCTTC. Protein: CASSQSTGVANYGYTF.

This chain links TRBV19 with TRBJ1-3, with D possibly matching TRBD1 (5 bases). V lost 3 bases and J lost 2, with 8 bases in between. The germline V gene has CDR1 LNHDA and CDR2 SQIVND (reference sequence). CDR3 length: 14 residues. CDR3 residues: CASSMAGAGNTIYF. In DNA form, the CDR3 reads TGTGCCAGTAGTATGGCGGGGGCTGGAAACACCATATATTTT.